The rows below give T cell receptor beta chains drawn from one sample of a study of identical twins. Each CDR3 protein is one row after TCRdb ran MiXCR on the 5' RACE reads. The sample records 250,000 or so distinct CDR3 sequences, about an eighth being singletons. The same specimen was also included in a second study, on yellow fever vaccine responses in identical twins.

Material: memory (CD45RO+) T cells sorted from blood. These receptors were collected from a woman under 30 in good health. Each CDR3 is given with its conserved first and last residue. Fields, in order: J gene, V gene, D gene, clone size, CDR3 protein, CDR3 DNA. A D gene is named only where the DNA matches it firmly. Size values are once, few and many counts, or a class for expanded clones, and some rows have none.

J: TRBJ2-1
V: TRBV12-3/TRBV12-4
D: TRBD2
size: -
CDR3: CASSAQGLAGPNEQFF
DNA: TGTGCCAGCAGTGCCCAGGGACTAGCGGGACCAAATGAGCAGTTCTTC

J: TRBJ1-1
V: TRBV12-3/TRBV12-4
D: -
size: many
CDR3: CASRARGEAFF
DNA: TGTGCCAGCAGGGCCCGGGGTGAAGCTTTCTTT

J: TRBJ2-1
V: TRBV6-4
D: TRBD2
size: few
CDR3: CASSPSGGAQGEQFF
DNA: TGTGCCAGCAGTCCTAGCGGGGGGGCACAGGGTGAGCAGTTCTTC

J: TRBJ1-2
V: TRBV5-1
D: -
size: once
CDR3: CASSLGPSQGGYTF
DNA: TGCGCCAGCAGCCTGGGACCCTCGCAGGGAGGCTACACCTTC

J: TRBJ1-1
V: TRBV25-1
D: -
size: many
CDR3: CASRGRSVNTEAFF
DNA: TGTGCCAGCCGAGGGAGGTCGGTGAACACTGAAGCTTTCTTT

J: TRBJ2-5
V: TRBV6-2/TRBV6-3
D: -
size: -
CDR3: CASNHGTETQYF
DNA: TGTGCCAGCAACCACGGTACGGAGACCCAGTACTTC

J: TRBJ2-1
V: TRBV12-3/TRBV12-4
D: -
size: many
CDR3: CASSPKNEQFF
DNA: TGTGCCAGCAGTCCAAAAAATGAGCAGTTCTTC

J: TRBJ2-7
V: TRBV12-3/TRBV12-4
D: -
size: many
CDR3: CASSLVREGVYEQYF
DNA: TGTGCCAGCAGTTTGGTGAGGGAGGGGGTCTACGAGCAGTACTTC

J: TRBJ2-7
V: TRBV3-1
D: TRBD1
size: -
CDR3: CASSLRSPGQGFYEQYF
DNA: TGTGCCAGCAGCCTAAGATCACCGGGACAGGGCTTCTACGAGCAGTACTTC

J: TRBJ2-7
V: TRBV9
D: TRBD2
size: -
CDR3: CASSVSGGAGEQYF
DNA: TGTGCCAGCAGTGTCAGCGGGGGGGCGGGAGAGCAGTACTTC

J: TRBJ2-3
V: TRBV11-1
D: TRBD2
size: -
CDR3: CASSLWGSAGPGMDTQYF
DNA: TGTGCCAGCAGCTTGTGGGGATCAGCGGGACCCGGAATGGATACGCAGTATTTT

J: TRBJ2-5
V: TRBV11-2
D: TRBD2
size: few
CDR3: CASSLGITSGSYETQYF
DNA: TGTGCCAGCAGCTTAGGTATAACTAGCGGGAGTTATGAGACCCAGTACTTC

J: TRBJ2-7
V: TRBV5-1
D: TRBD1
size: -
CDR3: CASSLAPGGQTYEQYF
DNA: TGCGCCAGCAGCTTGGCCCCTGGGGGACAGACCTACGAGCAGTACTTC

J: TRBJ2-7
V: TRBV6-1
D: -
size: -
CDR3: CASSEVGGRSYEQYF
DNA: TGTGCCAGCAGTGAAGTCGGGGGCCGTTCCTACGAGCAGTACTTC

J: TRBJ2-1
V: TRBV7-2
D: TRBD2
size: few
CDR3: CASSELAGEQFF
DNA: TGTGCCAGCAGCGAACTAGCGGGTGAGCAGTTCTTC

J: TRBJ2-7
V: TRBV28
D: -
size: few
CDR3: CASSPNSYEQYF
DNA: TGTGCCAGCAGTCCCAATTCCTACGAGCAGTACTTC

J: TRBJ2-3
V: TRBV6-4
D: TRBD1
size: -
CDR3: CASSPYDRGTDTQYF
DNA: TGTGCCAGCAGCCCGTACGACAGGGGAACAGATACGCAGTATTTT

J: TRBJ2-7
V: TRBV21-1
D: -
size: many
CDR3: CASGTGTASYEQYF
DNA: TGTGCCAGCGGTACCGGGACCGCATCCTACGAGCAGTACTTC

J: TRBJ2-7
V: TRBV4-2
D: TRBD2
size: few
CDR3: CASSHSEGTSGTHYEQYF
DNA: TGTGCCAGCAGCCACTCCGAGGGGACTAGCGGGACCCACTACGAGCAGTACTTC

J: TRBJ2-7
V: TRBV15
D: -
size: few
CDR3: CATSRDSGSYEQYF
DNA: TGTGCCACCAGCAGAGATAGCGGTTCCTACGAGCAGTACTTC

J: TRBJ2-2
V: TRBV7-2
D: -
size: -
CDR3: CASSLKRTAGPTGELFF
DNA: TGTGCCAGCAGCTTAAAGAGAACGGCTGGACCCACCGGGGAGCTGTTTTTT

J: TRBJ2-3
V: TRBV2
D: TRBD2
size: -
CDR3: CASSEAPSGRGDTQYF
DNA: TGTGCCAGCAGTGAAGCGCCGAGCGGGAGGGGTGATACGCAGTATTTT

J: TRBJ2-7
V: TRBV28
D: -
size: many
CDR3: CASSIVDAYEQYF
DNA: TGTGCCAGCAGCATCGTGGACGCTTACGAGCAGTACTTC

J: TRBJ2-3
V: TRBV6-5
D: TRBD2
size: many
CDR3: CASSTSGSSTDTQYF
DNA: TGTGCCAGCAGTACTAGCGGGTCTAGCACAGATACGCAGTATTTT

J: TRBJ2-5
V: TRBV20-1
D: -
size: few
CDR3: CSASSGVLFGETQYF
DNA: TGCAGTGCTAGTTCAGGAGTACTGTTTGGAGAGACCCAGTACTTC

J: TRBJ2-2
V: TRBV7-8
D: -
size: many
CDR3: CASSSERAGELFF
DNA: TGTGCCAGCAGCTCGGAACGGGCCGGGGAGCTGTTTTTT

J: TRBJ1-1
V: TRBV11-2
D: TRBD1
size: many
CDR3: CASRTFSGTGETEAFF
DNA: TGTGCCAGCAGGACGTTTTCCGGGACAGGGGAAACTGAAGCTTTCTTT

J: TRBJ2-1
V: TRBV7-9
D: TRBD1
size: -
CDR3: CASSLTEAGGWNEQFF
DNA: TGTGCCAGCAGCTTAACCGAGGCAGGGGGCTGGAATGAGCAGTTCTTC

J: TRBJ2-7
V: TRBV7-4
D: TRBD1
size: many
CDR3: CASSLSPRDRDAYEQYF
DNA: TGTGCCAGCAGCTTATCTCCCCGGGACAGGGATGCCTACGAGCAGTACTTC